This TCR beta chain was found in a study of blood T cells in healthy people across ages. CDR3 length: 15 residues. Deletions cut 0 bases from V and 1 base from J, with 10 bases between. Germline values: CDR1 SGHRS, CDR2 YFSETQ. The use of a sample-barcoded 5' primer and a J-beta primer mix characterized a second PCR of about 7 to 12 cycles. From the 5' RACE reads, TCRdb called clonotypes with MiXCR, one entry per CDR3 protein. The data hold roughly 900,000 distinct CDR3 sequences, with 25% to 35% observed a single time. This clonotype was detected many times. The chain is built from TRBV5-1 and TRBJ1-1; maybe TRBD1 (5 bases). This sequence was found in a woman at least 80 years old in good health. The sample comprised blood. This CDR3 is CASSLVDKSNTEAFF. The DNA of the CDR3 is TGCGCCAGCAGCTTGGTGGACAAGTCGAACACTGAAGCTTTCTTT.